Listed here are 9 T cell receptor beta chains from one sample, sequenced in a study of T-cell memory formation after mild COVID-19. TCRdb independently ran MiXCR on the 5' RACE reads; one entry per CDR3 protein. The sample shows roughly 250,000 distinct CDR3 sequences, roughly 15% of them seen only once. The sample comprised PBMCs or a T cell subset sorted from them (not recorded which). The receptors stem from a man aged 18-30 years who had mild COVID-19 (a few samples of this study predate the infection). Cell type and time point are not known.

The chain recombines TRBV28 with TRBJ1-1, with 7 bases fitting TRBD1. This CDR3 comprises 13 residues. The V gene's germline CDR1 is MDHEN and CDR2 SYDVKM. V trimming: 9 bases; J trimming: 0 bases; junction bases outside the gene matches: 4. The CDR3 loop is CASGDSLNTEAFF. CDR3 coding DNA: TGTGCCAGTGGGGACAGTTTGAACACTGAAGCTTTCTTT.

The rearrangement links TRBV7-2 to TRBJ2-7, with 11 bases lining up with TRBD1. This CDR3 comprises 14 residues. J gave up 2 bases and V 3 bases, and 0 bases lay outside the gene matches. In germline, CDR1 is SGHTA, CDR2 FQGNSA. The chain's CDR3 is CASSLDRGPYEQYF. CDR3 sequence (DNA): TGTGCCAGCAGCTTGGACAGGGGGCCCTACGAGCAGTACTTC.

This clonotype was detected ten times or more. The CDR3 coding sequence is TGTGCCAGCAGCTTAATCGCAGGGAGAGGAGAAAAACTGTTTTTT. It translates to CASSLIAGRGEKLFF. The V call is TRBV7-2, the J call TRBJ1-4, with a tentative D call TRBD1 (5 bases). V was cut by 2 bases and J by 8 bases, with 15 bases left in between. The CDR3 extends over 15 amino acids. Germline CDR1 and CDR2: SGHTA and FQGNSA.

This clonotype qualifies as medium-sized. The gene calls are TRBV12-3 or TRBV12-4 and TRBJ2-7; D might be TRBD2 (6 bases). The V end lost 4 bases, the J end lost 3 bases, and 13 bases lay between the germline ends. The CDR3 loop spans 14 amino acids. The CDR3 spells CASSYGGIFYEQYF. CDR3 DNA: TGTGCCAGCAGTTACGGAGGGATCTTCTACGAGCAGTACTTC.

The V and J genes are TRBV6-4 and TRBJ1-1; 8 bases fit TRBD1. CDR3 size: 14 residues. Germline V gives CDR1 MRHNA, CDR2 SNTAGT. The J segment lost 6 bases and the V segment lost 6 bases, leaving 9 bases of the junction unmatched. CDR3 in amino acids: CASSQKDRVAEAFF. The CDR3 DNA reads TGTGCCAGCAGCCAAAAGGACAGGGTGGCTGAAGCTTTCTTT.

This clonotype was seen more than once but under ten times. This chain uses TRBV12-3 or TRBV12-4 with TRBJ1-1, with a possible D match to TRBD1 (5 bases). Trimming took off 6 bases at V and 4 bases at J, with 15 bases between the two ends. The CDR3 is 14 residues long. CDR3 in DNA: TGTGCCAGCAGGTATTTGGGGACGGTCACTGAAGCTTTCTTT. This encodes CASRYLGTVTEAFF.

Only a few counts were recorded for this clonotype. The chain recombines TRBV9 with TRBJ2-7; 10 bases agree with TRBD1. The CDR3 covers 14 residues. Germline trimming cut 4 bases from V and 5 bases from J; bases unmatched to any gene: 6. Looked up from germline, CDR1 is SGDLS and CDR2 is YYNGEE. DNA for the CDR3: TGTGCCAGCAGCCCCGGGACAGGGGTACACGAGCAGTACTTC. It is translated as CASSPGTGVHEQYF.

This clonotype showed up many times. V is TRBV11-2 and J is TRBJ2-3; D possibly corresponds to TRBD2 (6 bases). The V gene lost 3 bases and the J gene lost 1 base, with 17 bases spanning the gap. There are 17 residues in the CDR3. In germline, CDR1 is SGHAT, CDR2 FQNNGV. The DNA for the CDR3 is TGTGCCAGCAGCTTCCCCGTCCTAGCGAGGGGCACAGATACGCAGTATTTT. It specifies CASSFPVLARGTDTQYF.

This clonotype was recorded many times. The J gene is TRBJ2-4, the V gene TRBV4-1, with 8 bases fitting TRBD2. The germline V gene encodes CDR1 MGHRA and CDR2 YSYEKL. Trimming cost V 4 bases and J 7 bases; bases outside gene matches: 6. The CDR3 has 14 amino acids. This CDR3 reads CASSRGLVGNIQYF. The CDR3 DNA is TGCGCCAGCAGCCGGGGACTAGTGGGGAACATTCAGTACTTC.